The present T cell receptor (beta chain) was sequenced within a study of T-cell memory formation after mild COVID-19. General study findings and limits: Mainly CM and EM harbored the contracting CD4+ clones; mainly EMRA harbored the CD8+ ones. Later expanders leaned CD4+, whereas clones that contracted between day 15 and 85 were balanced CD4/CD8. The finding that pre-infection memory included some responding clones suggested that cross-reactive memory joined.

MiXCR, applied by TCRdb to the 5' RACE reads, yields one record per CDR3 protein. The table has 200,000 to 250,000 distinct CDR3 sequences, roughly 9.4% seen once. Germline V gene sequence: CDR1 SGHVS, CDR2 FNYEAQ. V gave up 0 bases and J gave up 7 bases, with 15 bases separating them. This CDR3 is 15 amino acids long. This clonotype was seen a handful of times. Its target is not known. The sequenced sample consisted of PBMCs or a T cell subset sorted from them (not recorded which). The sequence was obtained from a man aged 18 to 35 who had mild COVID-19 (a few samples of this study predate the infection). Cell type and time point are not known. The V and J genes are TRBV7-6 and TRBJ2-5; the D gene is possibly TRBD2 (6 bases). CDR3 DNA sequence: TGTGCCAGCAGCTTAGCGGGGGACTCCCCTGGGACCCAGTACTTC. This codes for CASSLAGDSPGTQYF.